These T cell receptor beta chains were read from a single sample in a study of prognosis after radiotherapy for stage I lung cancer. TCRdb passed the multiplex PCR reads through MiXCR, listing each CDR3 protein once. The sample yields roughly 14,000 distinct CDR3 sequences, about a third seen once. The specimen comprised PBMCs, sampled before or after stereotactic body radiation therapy (not recorded which). The source of these receptors is a donor over 45 with non-small cell lung cancer. CDR3s include the opening cysteine and the closing phenylalanine or tryptophan. Each record gives: clone size, J gene, D gene, V gene, CDR3 protein, CDR3 DNA. A D gene is named only where the DNA matches it firmly. Only part of the rows carry a size: once, few, many, or a class if the clone is expanded.

size: many
J: TRBJ2-1
D: -
V: TRBV5-1
CDR3: CASSLDRNNEQFF
DNA: TGCGCCAGCAGCTTGGACAGGAACAATGAGCAGTTCTTC

size: many
J: TRBJ1-1
D: -
V: TRBV5-1
CDR3: CASSRRTEPNTEAFF
DNA: TGCGCCAGCAGCAGGAGGACCGAGCCAAACACTGAAGCTTTCTTT

size: medium-sized
J: TRBJ2-1
D: -
V: TRBV7-8
CDR3: CASSLAGADEQFF
DNA: TGTGCCAGCAGCTTAGCAGGGGCCGATGAGCAGTTCTTC

size: -
J: TRBJ2-1
D: -
V: TRBV7-2
CDR3: CASSLTLLYNEQFF
DNA: TGTGCCAGCAGCCTCACGTTATTGTACAATGAGCAGTTCTTC

size: many
J: TRBJ2-5
D: TRBD1
V: TRBV7-9
CDR3: CASSNLGQRRETQYF
DNA: TGTGCCAGCAGCAACCTGGGACAGAGACGGGAGACCCAGTACTTC

size: -
J: TRBJ2-7
D: TRBD1
V: TRBV20-1
CDR3: CSARTGQESFYEQYF
DNA: TGCAGTGCTAGGACAGGACAGGAATCCTTCTACGAGCAGTACTTC

size: many
J: TRBJ2-5
D: -
V: TRBV12-3/TRBV12-4
CDR3: CASSLGQGEETQYF
DNA: TGTGCCAGCAGTTTGGGTCAGGGAGAAGAGACCCAGTACTTC

size: many
J: TRBJ2-2
D: -
V: TRBV7-9
CDR3: CASSGIRELFF
DNA: TGTGCCAGCAGCGGTATCCGGGAGCTGTTTTTT

size: once
J: TRBJ2-1
D: -
V: TRBV9
CDR3: CASSVDPLSNEQFF
DNA: TGTGCCAGCAGTGTAGACCCGTTGTCCAACGAGCAGTTCTTC

size: -
J: TRBJ2-3
D: -
V: TRBV2
CDR3: CASRETRGTDTQYF
DNA: TGTGCCAGCAGAGAAACTAGGGGGACAGATACGCAGTATTTT

size: many
J: TRBJ2-2
D: -
V: TRBV30
CDR3: CAWARQSGELFF
DNA: TGTGCCTGGGCAAGACAGTCTGGGGAGCTGTTTTTT

size: many
J: TRBJ2-1
D: TRBD2
V: TRBV4-3
CDR3: CASSKEWTRYNEQFF
DNA: TGCGCCAGCAGCAAAGAGTGGACTAGGTACAATGAGCAGTTCTTC

size: -
J: TRBJ2-3
D: TRBD2
V: TRBV27
CDR3: CASSSRLAGTDTQYF
DNA: TGTGCCAGCAGTTCGAGACTAGCAGGCACAGATACGCAGTATTTT

size: many
J: TRBJ1-1
D: TRBD1
V: TRBV12-3/TRBV12-4
CDR3: CASSPRQGLGTEAFF
DNA: TGTGCCAGCAGCCCACGACAGGGGCTAGGCACTGAAGCTTTCTTT

size: many
J: TRBJ1-2
D: TRBD1
V: TRBV6-1
CDR3: CASSEAQGAGYGYTF
DNA: TGTGCCAGCAGTGAAGCACAGGGGGCTGGCTATGGCTACACCTTC

size: -
J: TRBJ1-2
D: -
V: TRBV29-1
CDR3: CSVEDDFGASSYGDTF
DNA: TGCAGCGTTGAAGATGATTTTGGGGCCTCCTCATATGGCGACACCTTC

size: many
J: TRBJ2-1
D: TRBD2
V: TRBV10-2
CDR3: CASRKASGMVWIF
DNA: TGCGCCAGCAGAAAGGCTAGCGGGATGGTATGGATCTTC

size: many
J: TRBJ2-3
D: TRBD2
V: TRBV9
CDR3: CASSADSGRVRDTQYF
DNA: TGTGCCAGCAGCGCCGATAGCGGGAGGGTGAGAGATACGCAGTATTTT

size: -
J: TRBJ1-1
D: TRBD1
V: TRBV27
CDR3: CASMTGSSMNTEAFF
DNA: TGTGCCAGCATGACAGGGTCATCAATGAACACTGAAGCTTTCTTT

size: -
J: TRBJ2-7
D: -
V: TRBV7-8
CDR3: CDSSPGLAGVGEQYF
DNA: TGTGACAGCAGCCCGGGCCTAGCTGGAGTGGGTGAGCAGTACTTC

size: -
J: TRBJ2-1
D: TRBD2
V: TRBV27
CDR3: CASRTGLAGVPNEQFF
DNA: TGTGCCAGCCGGACGGGACTAGCGGGAGTCCCCAATGAGCAGTTCTTC

size: many
J: TRBJ2-1
D: TRBD2
V: TRBV3-1
CDR3: CASSRPADPGGNEQFF
DNA: TGTGCCAGCAGCCGACCAGCGGACCCCGGGGGGAATGAGCAGTTCTTC

size: many
J: TRBJ2-5
D: TRBD2
V: TRBV7-6
CDR3: CASSFLGTSGGWETQYF
DNA: TGTGCCAGCAGCTTCCTCGGGACTAGCGGGGGGTGGGAGACCCAGTACTTC

size: many
J: TRBJ2-5
D: -
V: TRBV11-2
CDR3: CASSLRQSQETQYF
DNA: TGTGCCAGCAGCTTAAGACAGTCCCAAGAGACCCAGTACTTC

size: many
J: TRBJ1-2
D: -
V: TRBV28
CDR3: CASSSGFGYGYTF
DNA: TGTGCCAGCAGTTCGGGATTCGGCTATGGCTACACCTTC

size: -
J: TRBJ1-6
D: -
V: TRBV6-2/TRBV6-3
CDR3: CASNREAYNSPLHF
DNA: TGTGCCAGCAACCGGGAAGCCTATAATTCACCCCTCCACTTT

size: many
J: TRBJ2-2
D: -
V: TRBV12-3/TRBV12-4
CDR3: CASRIPRGDTGELFF
DNA: TGTGCCAGCAGGATTCCACGTGGAGACACCGGGGAGCTGTTTTTT

size: many
J: TRBJ1-1
D: -
V: TRBV27
CDR3: CASSRGTGSTEAFF
DNA: TGTGCCAGCAGTCGCGGGACCGGTAGCACTGAAGCTTTCTTT

size: many
J: TRBJ1-2
D: TRBD1
V: TRBV14
CDR3: CASSRDRELGYTF
DNA: TGTGCCAGCAGCCGGGACAGGGAATTGGGCTACACCTTC

size: many
J: TRBJ2-5
D: -
V: TRBV7-7
CDR3: CASSPRGALETQYF
DNA: TGTGCTAGCAGCCCTCGAGGAGCTTTGGAGACCCAGTACTTC

size: many
J: TRBJ2-1
D: TRBD2
V: TRBV6-5
CDR3: CASSYGTSGYNEQFF
DNA: TGTGCCAGCAGTTACGGTACTAGCGGTTACAATGAGCAGTTCTTC

size: many
J: TRBJ1-1
D: -
V: TRBV2
CDR3: CASRGSPSTEAFF
DNA: TGTGCCAGCAGGGGCAGCCCGTCCACTGAAGCTTTCTTT

size: many
J: TRBJ2-1
D: -
V: TRBV20-1
CDR3: CSALPQGNYNEQFF
DNA: TGCAGTGCCCTCCCGCAGGGGAACTACAATGAGCAGTTCTTC

size: -
J: TRBJ1-6
D: -
V: TRBV20-1
CDR3: CSARGRPSSPLHF
DNA: TGCAGTGCTAGGGGAAGGCCGAGTTCACCCCTCCACTTT

size: many
J: TRBJ1-4
D: TRBD1
V: TRBV25-1
CDR3: CASSRQGEVEKLFF
DNA: TGTGCCAGCAGCCGACAGGGCGAAGTTGAAAAACTGTTTTTT

size: medium-sized
J: TRBJ2-1
D: TRBD1
V: TRBV5-1
CDR3: CASSPKDRGLSYNEQFF
DNA: TGCGCCAGCAGCCCGAAGGACAGGGGGCTCTCCTACAATGAGCAGTTCTTC

size: many
J: TRBJ2-2
D: -
V: TRBV9
CDR3: CASSLPGPRTGELFF
DNA: TGTGCCAGCAGCCTACCGGGACCACGCACCGGGGAGCTGTTTTTT

size: many
J: TRBJ2-7
D: -
V: TRBV20-1
CDR3: CSAGGGQTTYEQYF
DNA: TGCAGTGCAGGAGGCGGCCAGACAACCTACGAGCAGTACTTC

size: -
J: TRBJ2-2
D: -
V: TRBV6-2/TRBV6-3
CDR3: CASSPTSWRTGELFF
DNA: TGTGCCAGCAGTCCAACTAGCTGGAGAACCGGGGAGCTGTTTTTT

size: many
J: TRBJ1-2
D: -
V: TRBV6-2/TRBV6-3
CDR3: CASSYGRGDYGYTF
DNA: TGTGCCAGCAGTTACGGCCGGGGGGACTATGGCTACACCTTC

size: medium-sized
J: TRBJ2-1
D: TRBD2
V: TRBV5-1
CDR3: CASSLQAGGSNEQFF
DNA: TGCGCCAGCAGCTTACAAGCGGGAGGAAGCAATGAGCAGTTCTTC

size: many
J: TRBJ2-1
D: -
V: TRBV20-1
CDR3: CSARGGAIYEQFF
DNA: TGCAGTGCTAGGGGGGGGGCCATCTATGAGCAGTTCTTC

size: many
J: TRBJ1-4
D: TRBD1
V: TRBV10-3
CDR3: CAISDRGQGIEKLFF
DNA: TGTGCCATCAGTGATCGGGGACAGGGTATTGAAAAACTGTTTTTT

size: many
J: TRBJ1-1
D: -
V: TRBV5-1
CDR3: CASIGGSGGTEAFF
DNA: TGCGCCAGCATCGGAGGTTCGGGAGGCACTGAAGCTTTCTTT

size: many
J: TRBJ1-2
D: -
V: TRBV28
CDR3: CASSLSQTRGYTF
DNA: TGTGCCAGCAGTTTAAGTCAGACTCGTGGCTACACCTTC

size: many
J: TRBJ2-7
D: -
V: TRBV30
CDR3: CAWSLRPPYEQYF
DNA: TGTGCCTGGAGTCTCAGGCCCCCCTACGAGCAGTACTTC

size: many
J: TRBJ2-1
D: -
V: TRBV5-8
CDR3: CASSLGDGGNEQFF
DNA: TGTGCCAGCAGCTTGGGCGACGGGGGTAATGAGCAGTTCTTC

size: -
J: TRBJ2-1
D: TRBD2
V: TRBV12-3/TRBV12-4
CDR3: CASSPDLGTRGRYNEQFF
DNA: TGTGCCAGCAGTCCAGACCTAGGGACTAGGGGGAGGTACAATGAGCAGTTCTTC

size: -
J: TRBJ2-7
D: -
V: TRBV7-2
CDR3: CASRPRGSYEQYF
DNA: TGTGCCAGCAGACCTAGGGGCTCCTACGAGCAGTACTTC

size: medium-sized
J: TRBJ2-3
D: -
V: TRBV7-8
CDR3: CASSLGGSADTQYF
DNA: TGTGCCAGCAGCTTAGGAGGGTCCGCAGATACGCAGTATTTT

size: many
J: TRBJ2-7
D: TRBD1
V: TRBV7-6
CDR3: CASSSGTAAYEQYF
DNA: TGTGCCAGCAGTTCCGGGACAGCCGCCTACGAGCAGTACTTC

size: many
J: TRBJ2-5
D: -
V: TRBV11-2
CDR3: CASRPPGQETQYF
DNA: TGTGCCAGCAGACCACCGGGGCAAGAGACCCAGTACTTC